This T cell receptor beta chain was recovered during a study of blood T cells in healthy people across ages (dated by TCRdb to the mid-2010s). About the study as a whole: Template switching captured roughly one uniquely barcoded TCR beta cDNA molecule per two T cells in model experiments. To track age-related changes in TCR beta repertoire diversity, the study relied on deep sequencing normalized with unique cDNA molecular identifiers. Donors were grouped into four age groups: young (average 16 years), middle-aged (roughly 38), aged (around 60) and long-lived (about 89). Donors of different ages were randomly distributed across sequencing lanes to avoid experimental bias. For two donors (one aged 18 to 29 and one aged 80 or older), the study analyzed two additional independent replicas of 1 million unique cDNA reads from the same blood draw.

The CDR3 has 17 amino acids, counting the end cysteine and phenylalanine. The CDR3 DNA has 51 bases and is translated from base 1. V is pruned by 1 base and J by 2 bases, leaving 3 bases of the junction without a gene match. CDR1 and CDR2, per the germline V gene, are LGHNA and YNFKEQ. The method behind the library was 5' RACE. Sequencing instrument: Illumina HiSeq 2500. The second PCR ran for roughly 6 to 11 cycles and used a J-beta primer mix along with a sample-barcoded 5' primer. Each TCR beta cDNA molecule received a unique molecular identifier from a template-switch 5' adaptor carrying 12 random nucleotides. At least 2.5 million CDR3-containing paired-end reads were obtained from each sample. First-strand cDNA was synthesized from all RNA with the Mint cDNA synthesis kit, primed by a TRBC-specific oligonucleotide. Following uracil-DNA glycosylase treatment, all cDNA underwent a first 18-cycle PCR with the universal primers M1SS and BC2_uni_R. The authors' analysis ran thus. For normalization, 1 million high-quality reads, each with a distinct molecular identifier, were randomly selected from each sample. Reads with shared molecular identifiers were discarded instead of being binned into consensus sequences. MiTCR, set to a Q25 quality threshold and the strictest error-elimination algorithm, was used for CDR3 identification, clonotype clustering and error correction. A nonparametric unseen species model using Euler transformation provided a lower-bound estimate of total TCR beta diversity. TCRdb reran the public reads through fastp at Q25 and MiXCR, keeping productive beta chains. Rows matching on CDR3 protein sequence are summarized as one entry with the most common DNA and genes. The V and J calls and clone size are TCRdb's, not the authors'. The sample records around 1,500,000 distinct CDR3 sequences, roughly 40% of which are singletons. 7% to 9% of the sample lies in the top ten.

This clonotype came up a few times. It has no known antigen specificity. Base qualities are not provided; no much larger clone lies one nucleotide away. The paper as a whole reports these results and caveats: Compared with the aged group, the long-lived group had more naive CD4+ T cells, fewer expanded clones and increased TCR diversity, a pattern suggesting age selection. Because profiling used bulk unsorted PBMCs, naive and antigen-experienced compartments could not be compared conclusively. The CMV infection status of donors was not known, potentially confounding age-related changes in expanded clonotypes. Observed TCR beta diversity correlated strongly with the percentage of naive T cells measured by flow cytometry. As age increased, observed TCR beta diversity per million T cells dropped in a roughly linear way, and a significant reduction was already evident by age 40. Total diversity estimates from one million sequenced T cells were considered lower bounds and underestimates.

The donors were roughly 40 Caucasian individuals from Russia, aged 6 to 90 years, who were systemically healthy. Each donor gave about 10 milliliters of peripheral blood, drawn into EDTA-treated Vacutainer tubes. Ficoll-Paque density-gradient centrifugation was used to isolate PBMCs, with at least 7 million obtained per sample. Total RNA was extracted from PBMCs with Trizol reagent, with at least 5.5 micrograms obtained per sample. For every donor, flow cytometry on a PBMC aliquot measured the percentage of naive CD45RAhigh/CD27high T cells. The chain couples TRBV4-2 to TRBJ2-3; TRBD2 lines up with 13 middle nucleotides. Material: blood. This sequence was found in a young woman in good health. This receptor has the CDR3 CASSQAGLAGPTDTQYF. The nucleotides are TGTGCCAGCAGCCAAGCGGGACTAGCGGGACCCACAGATACGCAGTATTTT.